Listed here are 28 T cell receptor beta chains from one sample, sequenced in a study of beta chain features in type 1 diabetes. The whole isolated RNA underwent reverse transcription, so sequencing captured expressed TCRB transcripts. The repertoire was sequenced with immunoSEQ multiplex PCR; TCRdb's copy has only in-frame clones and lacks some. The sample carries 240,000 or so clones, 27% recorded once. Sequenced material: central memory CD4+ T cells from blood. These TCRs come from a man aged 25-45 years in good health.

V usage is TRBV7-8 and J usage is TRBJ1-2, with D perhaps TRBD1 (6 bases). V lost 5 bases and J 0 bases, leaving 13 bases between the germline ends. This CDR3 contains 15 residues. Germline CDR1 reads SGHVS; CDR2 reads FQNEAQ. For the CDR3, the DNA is TGTGCCAGCAGCCAAAGGACAGCTACTAACTATGGCTACACCTTC. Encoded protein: CASSQRTATNYGYTF.

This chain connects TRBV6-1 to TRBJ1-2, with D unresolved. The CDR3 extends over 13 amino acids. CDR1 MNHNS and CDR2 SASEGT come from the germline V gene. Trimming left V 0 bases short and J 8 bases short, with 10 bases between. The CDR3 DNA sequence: TGTGCCAGCAGTGAAGCTGGGTTAGGCGGCTACACCTTC. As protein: CASSEAGLGGYTF.

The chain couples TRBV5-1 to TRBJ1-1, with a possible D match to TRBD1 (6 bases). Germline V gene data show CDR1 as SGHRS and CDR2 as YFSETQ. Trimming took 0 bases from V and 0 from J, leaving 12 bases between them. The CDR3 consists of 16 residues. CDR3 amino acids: CASSLVPTGLNTEAFF. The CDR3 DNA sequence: TGCGCCAGCAGCTTGGTCCCCACAGGGCTGAACACTGAAGCTTTCTTT. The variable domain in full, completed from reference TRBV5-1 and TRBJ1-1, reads KAGVTQTPRYLIKTRGQQVTLSCSPISGHRSVSWYQQTPGQGLQFLFEYFSETQRNKGNFPGRFSGRQFSNSRSEMNVSTLELGDSALYLCASSLVPTGLNTEAFFGQGTRLTVV.

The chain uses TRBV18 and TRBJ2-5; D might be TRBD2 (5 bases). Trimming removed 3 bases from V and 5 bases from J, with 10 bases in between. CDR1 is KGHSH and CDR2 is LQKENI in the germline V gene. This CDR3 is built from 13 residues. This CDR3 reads CASSPSGSETQYF. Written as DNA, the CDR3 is TGTGCCAGCTCACCGTCGGGATCGGAGACCCAGTACTTC.

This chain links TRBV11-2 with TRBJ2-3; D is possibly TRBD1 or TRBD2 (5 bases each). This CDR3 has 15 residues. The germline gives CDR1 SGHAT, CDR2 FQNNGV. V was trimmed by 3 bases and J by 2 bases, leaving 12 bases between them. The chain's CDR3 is CASSLEEGTTDTQYF. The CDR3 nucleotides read TGTGCCAGCAGCTTGGAGGAAGGGACCACAGATACGCAGTATTTT.

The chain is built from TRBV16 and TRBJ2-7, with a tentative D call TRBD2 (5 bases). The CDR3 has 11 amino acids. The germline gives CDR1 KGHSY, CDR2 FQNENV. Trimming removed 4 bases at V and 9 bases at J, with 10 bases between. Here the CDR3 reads CASSPGLGQYF. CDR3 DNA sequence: TGTGCCAGCAGCCCAGGACTGGGGCAGTACTTC.

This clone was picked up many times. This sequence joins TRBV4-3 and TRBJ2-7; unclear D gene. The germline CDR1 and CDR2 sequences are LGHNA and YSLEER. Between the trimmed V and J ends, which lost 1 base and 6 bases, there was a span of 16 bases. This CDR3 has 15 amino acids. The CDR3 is CASSQVTVDPGEQYF. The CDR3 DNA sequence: TGCGCCAGCAGCCAAGTTACAGTCGATCCGGGCGAGCAGTACTTC.

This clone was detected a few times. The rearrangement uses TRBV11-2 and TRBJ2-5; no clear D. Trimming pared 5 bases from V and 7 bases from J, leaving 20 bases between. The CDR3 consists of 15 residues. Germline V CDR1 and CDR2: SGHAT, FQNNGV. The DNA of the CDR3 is TGTGCCAGCAGCACCCGCCGGAGCCGCGGAGTGACCCAGTACTTC. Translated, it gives CASSTRRSRGVTQYF.

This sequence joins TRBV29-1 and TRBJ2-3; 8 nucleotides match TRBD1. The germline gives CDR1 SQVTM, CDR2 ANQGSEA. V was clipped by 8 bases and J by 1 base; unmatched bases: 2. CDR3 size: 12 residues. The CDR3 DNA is TGCAGCCTGGACAGGGGCACAGATACGCAGTATTTT. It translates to CSLDRGTDTQYF.

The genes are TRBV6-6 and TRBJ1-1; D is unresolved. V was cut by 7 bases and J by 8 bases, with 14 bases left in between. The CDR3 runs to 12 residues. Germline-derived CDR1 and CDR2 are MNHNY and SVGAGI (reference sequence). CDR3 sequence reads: CASTPSGAEAFF. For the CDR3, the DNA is TGTGCCAGCACCCCAAGCGGTGCCGAAGCTTTCTTT.

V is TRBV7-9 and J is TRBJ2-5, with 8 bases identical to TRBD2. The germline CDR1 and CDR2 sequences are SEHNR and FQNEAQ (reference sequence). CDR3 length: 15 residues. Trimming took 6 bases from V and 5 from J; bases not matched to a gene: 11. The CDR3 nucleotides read TGTGCCAGCAGAAAAGCGGGGGAATATCCGGAGACCCAGTACTTC. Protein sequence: CASRKAGEYPETQYF.

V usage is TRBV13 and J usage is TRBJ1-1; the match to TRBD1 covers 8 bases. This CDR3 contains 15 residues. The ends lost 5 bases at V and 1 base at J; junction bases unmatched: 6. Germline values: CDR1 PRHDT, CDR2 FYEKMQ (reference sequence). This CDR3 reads CASSQTGGSNTEAFF. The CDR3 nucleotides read TGTGCCAGCAGCCAAACAGGGGGTTCGAACACTGAAGCTTTCTTT.

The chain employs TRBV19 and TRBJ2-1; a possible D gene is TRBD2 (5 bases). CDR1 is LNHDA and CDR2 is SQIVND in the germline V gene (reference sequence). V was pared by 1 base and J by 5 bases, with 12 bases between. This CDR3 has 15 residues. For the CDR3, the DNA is TGTGCCAGTAGTATAGTGAGGGCAGACCACAATGAGCAGTTCTTC. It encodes CASSIVRADHNEQFF.

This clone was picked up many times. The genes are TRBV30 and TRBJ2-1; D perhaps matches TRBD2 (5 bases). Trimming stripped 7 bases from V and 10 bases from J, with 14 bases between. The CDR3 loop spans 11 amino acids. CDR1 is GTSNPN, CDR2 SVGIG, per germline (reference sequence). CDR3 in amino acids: CASVTQREQFF. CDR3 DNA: TGTGCCTCCGTCACCCAGCGGGAGCAGTTCTTC.

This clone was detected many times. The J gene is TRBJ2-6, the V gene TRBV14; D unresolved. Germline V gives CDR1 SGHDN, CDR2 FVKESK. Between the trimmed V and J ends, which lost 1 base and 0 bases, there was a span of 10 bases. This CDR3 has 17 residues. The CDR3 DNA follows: TGTGCCAGCAGCCAAGCCAGGTTCAGCTCTGGGGCCAACGTCCTGACTTTC. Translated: CASSQARFSSGANVLTF.

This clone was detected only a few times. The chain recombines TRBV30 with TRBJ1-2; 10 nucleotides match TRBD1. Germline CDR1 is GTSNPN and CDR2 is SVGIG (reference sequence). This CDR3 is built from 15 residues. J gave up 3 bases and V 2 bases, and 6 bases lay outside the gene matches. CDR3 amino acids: CAWSTGTGVDYGYTF. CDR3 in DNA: TGTGCCTGGAGTACCGGGACAGGGGTCGACTATGGCTACACCTTC.

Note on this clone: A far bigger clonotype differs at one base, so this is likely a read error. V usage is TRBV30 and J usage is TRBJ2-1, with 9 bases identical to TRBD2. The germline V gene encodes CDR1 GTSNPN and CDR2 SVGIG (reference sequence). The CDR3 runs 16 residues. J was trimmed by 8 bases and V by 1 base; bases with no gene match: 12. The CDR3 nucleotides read TGTGCCTGGAGTGGGGGTGATAGCGGGAGACGCTATGAGCAGTTCTTC. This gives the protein CAWSGGDSGRRYEQFF.

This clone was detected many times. Here the CDR3 reads CSVNDNSGANVLTF. As DNA, the CDR3 is TGCAGCGTTAACGACAACTCTGGGGCCAACGTCCTGACTTTC. This chain uses TRBV29-1 with TRBJ2-6; D is undetermined. This CDR3 is 14 amino acids long. V shed 5 bases and J shed 0 bases, with 8 bases lying between them. Germline V gene data show CDR1 as SQVTM and CDR2 as ANQGSEA.

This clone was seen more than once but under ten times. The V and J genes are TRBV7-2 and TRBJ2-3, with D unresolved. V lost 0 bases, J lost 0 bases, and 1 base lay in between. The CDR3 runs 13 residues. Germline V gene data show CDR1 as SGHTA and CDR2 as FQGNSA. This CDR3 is CASSLASTDTQYF. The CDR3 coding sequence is TGTGCCAGCAGCTTAGCTAGCACAGATACGCAGTATTTT.

The CDR3 sequence: CASSPDGGRYEQYF. DNA of the CDR3: TGCGCCAGCAGCCCGGACGGGGGGCGATACGAGCAGTACTTC. The V gene is TRBV5-1, the J gene TRBJ2-7; possible D gene TRBD2, 7 bases. The V end was cut by 4 bases, the J end by 4 bases, with 15 bases between. The V gene's germline CDR1 is SGHRS and CDR2 YFSETQ. The CDR3 loop spans 14 amino acids.

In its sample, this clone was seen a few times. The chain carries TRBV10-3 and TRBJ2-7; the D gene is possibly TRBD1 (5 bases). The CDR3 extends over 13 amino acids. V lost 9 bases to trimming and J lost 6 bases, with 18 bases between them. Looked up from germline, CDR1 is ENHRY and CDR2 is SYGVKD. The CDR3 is CAMRPGLLAEQYF. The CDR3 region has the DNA TGTGCCATGCGGCCAGGGCTCCTTGCCGAGCAGTACTTC.

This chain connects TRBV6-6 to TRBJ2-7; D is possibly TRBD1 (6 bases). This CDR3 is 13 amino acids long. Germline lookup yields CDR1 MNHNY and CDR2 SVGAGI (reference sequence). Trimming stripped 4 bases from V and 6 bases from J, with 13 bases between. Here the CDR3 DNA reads TGTGCCAGCAGTTTACAGGGATTAGGCGAGCAGTACTTC. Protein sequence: CASSLQGLGEQYF.

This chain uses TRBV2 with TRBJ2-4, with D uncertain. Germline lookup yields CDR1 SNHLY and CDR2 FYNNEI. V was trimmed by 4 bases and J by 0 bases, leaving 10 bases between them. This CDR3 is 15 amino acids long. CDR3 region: CASSVEALAKNIQYF. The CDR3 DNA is TGTGCCAGCAGTGTTGAGGCCCTAGCCAAAAACATTCAGTACTTC.

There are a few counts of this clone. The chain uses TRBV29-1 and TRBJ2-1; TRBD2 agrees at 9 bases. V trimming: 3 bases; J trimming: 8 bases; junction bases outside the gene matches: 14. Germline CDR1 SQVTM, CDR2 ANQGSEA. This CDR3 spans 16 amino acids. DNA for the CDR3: TGCAGCGTTGAGATGGTGGGCGGACTAGCGAACGATGAGCAGTTCTTC. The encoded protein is CSVEMVGGLANDEQFF.

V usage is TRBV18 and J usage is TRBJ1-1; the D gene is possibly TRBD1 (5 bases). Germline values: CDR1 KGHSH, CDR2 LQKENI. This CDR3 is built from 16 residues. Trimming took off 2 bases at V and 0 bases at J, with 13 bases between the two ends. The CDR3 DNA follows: TGTGCCAGCTCACCAGCCGGAGCAGGGTTGAACACTGAAGCTTTCTTT. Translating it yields CASSPAGAGLNTEAFF. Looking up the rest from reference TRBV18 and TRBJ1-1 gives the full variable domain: NAGVMQNPRHLVRRRGQEARLRCSPMKGHSHVYWYRQLPEEGLKFMVYLQKENIIDESGMPKERFSAEFPKEGPSILRIQQVVRGDSAAYFCASSPAGAGLNTEAFFGQGTRLTVV.

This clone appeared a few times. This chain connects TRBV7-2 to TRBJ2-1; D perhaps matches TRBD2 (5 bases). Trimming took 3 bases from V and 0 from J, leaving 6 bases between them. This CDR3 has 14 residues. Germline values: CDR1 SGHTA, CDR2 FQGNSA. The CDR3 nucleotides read TGTGCCAGCAGCTTCGGGAACTCCTACAATGAGCAGTTCTTC. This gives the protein CASSFGNSYNEQFF.

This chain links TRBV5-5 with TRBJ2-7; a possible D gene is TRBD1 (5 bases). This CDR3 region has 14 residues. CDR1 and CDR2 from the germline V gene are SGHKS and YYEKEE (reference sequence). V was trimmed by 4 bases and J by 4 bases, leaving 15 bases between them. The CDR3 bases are TGTGCCAGCAGCCTATTTGTGGGGCAGTACGAGCAGTACTTC. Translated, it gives CASSLFVGQYEQYF.

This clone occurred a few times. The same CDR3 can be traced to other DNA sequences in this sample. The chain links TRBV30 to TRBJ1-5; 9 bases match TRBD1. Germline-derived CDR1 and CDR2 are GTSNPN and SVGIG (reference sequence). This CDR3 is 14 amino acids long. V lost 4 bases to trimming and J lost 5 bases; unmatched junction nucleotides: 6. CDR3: CAWTLGQGDQPQHF. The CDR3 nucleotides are TGTGCCTGGACCTTGGGACAGGGAGATCAGCCCCAGCATTTT. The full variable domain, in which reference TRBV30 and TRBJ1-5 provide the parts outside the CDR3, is SQTIHQWPATLVQPVGSPLSLECTVEGTSNPNLYWYRQAAGRGLQLLFYSVGIGQISSEVPQNLSASRPQDRQFILSSKKLLLSDSGFYLCAWTLGQGDQPQHFGDGTRLSIL.